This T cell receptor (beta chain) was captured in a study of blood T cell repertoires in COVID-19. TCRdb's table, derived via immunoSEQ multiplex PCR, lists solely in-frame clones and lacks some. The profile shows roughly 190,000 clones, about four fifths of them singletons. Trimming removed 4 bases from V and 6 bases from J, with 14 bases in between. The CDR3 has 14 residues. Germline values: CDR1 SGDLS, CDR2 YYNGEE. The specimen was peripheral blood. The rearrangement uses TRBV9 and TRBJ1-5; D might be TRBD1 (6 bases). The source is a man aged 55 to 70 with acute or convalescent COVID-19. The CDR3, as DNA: TGTGCCAGCAGCTTTACAGGGACCTTTCAGCCCCAGCATTTT. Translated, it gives CASSFTGTFQPQHF.